The 20 T cell receptor beta chains reported below all come from one sample, sequenced in a study of memory CD4+ T cells and cytomegalovirus serostatus. Method: immunoSEQ multiplex PCR; TCRdb's copy keeps in-frame clones and lacks some. The sample holds around 61,000 clones, 82% seen once. Single viable CD3+CD4+CD8-CD45RO+ cells were sorted as the memory CD4+ T cells. Sequenced input: memory CD4+ T cells from blood. The receptors were gathered from an adult in good health and CMV-seronegative.

V is TRBV5-1 and J is TRBJ1-1, with D possibly being TRBD1 (5 bases). CDR1 is SGHRS, CDR2 YFSETQ, per germline. This CDR3 spans 13 amino acids. The V gene lost 0 bases and the J gene lost 4 bases, with 7 bases spanning the gap. The CDR3, as DNA: TGCGCCAGCAGCTTGGGGGGGAGCACTGAAGCTTTCTTT. This codes for CASSLGGSTEAFF. Drawing the rest from reference TRBV5-1 and TRBJ1-1, the complete variable domain is KAGVTQTPRYLIKTRGQQVTLSCSPISGHRSVSWYQQTPGQGLQFLFEYFSETQRNKGNFPGRFSGRQFSNSRSEMNVSTLELGDSALYLCASSLGGSTEAFFGQGTRLTVV.

The chain employs TRBV9 and TRBJ1-1, with a weak D call TRBD1 (5 bases). The germline V gene encodes CDR1 SGDLS and CDR2 YYNGEE. The CDR3 is made up of 15 amino acids. The V end lost 4 bases, the J end lost 0 bases, and 13 bases lay between the germline ends. This chain's CDR3 is CASSSRRDLNTEAFF. The CDR3 DNA sequence: TGTGCCAGCAGCTCCCGCCGGGACTTGAACACTGAAGCTTTCTTT.

This clone was seen a single time. Here the CDR3 reads CAGKASSRIGEQFF. In DNA form, the CDR3 reads TGTGCCGGCAAGGCGAGCAGCCGAATCGGGGAGCAGTTCTTC. This rearrangement joins TRBV2 to TRBJ2-1; D is unclear. Trimming removed 11 bases from V and 10 bases from J, with 24 bases in between. Germline V gives CDR1 SNHLY, CDR2 FYNNEI. The CDR3 totals 14 residues.

This clone is deemed medium-sized. This chain uses TRBV5-6 with TRBJ1-6; tentatively, D is TRBD1 (6 bases). Per germline, CDR1 SGHDT and CDR2 YYEEEE. CDR3 length: 14 residues. The ends were cut back, 5 bases at V and 10 bases at J, with 16 bases in the middle. CDR3 protein: CASSYGQSGSPLHF. The CDR3 DNA reads as TGTGCCAGCAGTTATGGACAGTCTGGATCACCCCTCCACTTT.

V and J are TRBV5-4 and TRBJ1-3; TRBD1 might be the D (5 bases). V lost 4 bases to trimming and J lost 2 bases, with 13 bases between them. This CDR3 spans 15 amino acids. Germline V CDR1 and CDR2: SGHNT, YYREEE (reference sequence). DNA of the CDR3: TGTGCCAGCAGCCCCGATCCGACAGCTGGAAACACCATATATTTT. This gives the protein CASSPDPTAGNTIYF.

The rearrangement uses TRBV5-1 and TRBJ1-6, with D possibly matching TRBD1 (5 bases). This CDR3 region has 20 residues. In germline, CDR1 is SGHRS, CDR2 YFSETQ. The V end lost 1 base, the J end lost 18 bases, and 38 bases lay between the germline ends. The CDR3 sequence: CASSLTPRSQGGSPGGESHF. CDR3 coding DNA: TGCGCCAGCAGCTTGACGCCTCGGTCCCAGGGCGGAAGCCCCGGGGGGGAAAGCCACTTT. The full variable domain, completed using reference TRBV5-1 and TRBJ1-6, is KAGVTQTPRYLIKTRGQQVTLSCSPISGHRSVSWYQQTPGQGLQFLFEYFSETQRNKGNFPGRFSGRQFSNSRSEMNVSTLELGDSALYLCASSLTPRSQGGSPGGESHFGNGTRLTVT.

The chain recombines TRBV7-6 with TRBJ1-6; D uncertain. Germline values: CDR1 SGHVS, CDR2 FNYEAQ. V was clipped by 5 bases and J by 9 bases, with 14 bases between them. CDR3 size: 14 residues. The CDR3 DNA reads TGTGCCAGCAGCCCCGACGCGCAAGCTTCACCCCTCCACTTT. Amino acid sequence: CASSPDAQASPLHF.

The chain recombines TRBV7-2 with TRBJ1-5; tentatively, D is TRBD1 (6 bases). Germline V gene data show CDR1 as SGHTA and CDR2 as FQGNSA. This CDR3 comprises 15 residues. V lost 1 base and J lost 4, with 11 bases in between. CDR3 residues: CASSLGQAANQPQHF. The CDR3 DNA is TGTGCCAGCAGCTTAGGACAGGCCGCAAATCAGCCCCAGCATTTT.

V gene TRBV4-1 combines with J gene TRBJ2-4; D unresolved. CDR3 length: 13 amino acids. V lost 5 bases, J lost 8 bases, and 13 bases lay in between. CDR1 is MGHRA and CDR2 is YSYEKL in the germline V gene. This CDR3 reads CASSLSGWDIQYF. CDR3 nucleotides: TGCGCCAGCAGCTTGTCCGGGTGGGACATTCAGTACTTC.

The rearrangement links TRBV5-8 to TRBJ1-5, with D perhaps matching TRBD1 (5 bases). CDR1 SGHTS and CDR2 YDEGEE come from the germline V gene. Trimming shortened V by 1 base and J by 7 bases, and 12 bases separated the two germline ends. This CDR3 region has 14 residues. CDR3: CASSLQGTGQPQHF. The CDR3 nucleotides are TGTGCCAGCAGCTTGCAGGGAACGGGGCAGCCCCAGCATTTT.

This clone has only a few counts. This chain joins TRBV5-6 and TRBJ1-4; D is ambiguous. The CDR3 extends over 14 amino acids. Trimming shortened V by 1 base and J by 1 base, and 5 bases separated the two germline ends. Germline values: CDR1 SGHDT, CDR2 YYEEEE. In DNA form, the CDR3 reads TGTGCCAGCAGCTTGCAGCGAACTAATGAAAAACTGTTTTTT. This encodes CASSLQRTNEKLFF.

This chain connects TRBV6-1 to TRBJ2-1; TRBD2 aligns across 11 bases. V was clipped by 4 bases and J by 6 bases; unmatched bases: 5. CDR1 MNHNS and CDR2 SASEGT come from the germline V gene. This CDR3 is built from 15 residues. The CDR3 DNA reads TGTGCCAGCAGTGTTAGCGGGGGGGCGGGCAATGAGCAGTTCTTC. Protein sequence: CASSVSGGAGNEQFF.

CDR3 sequence (DNA): TGTGCCAGCAGCTTAGGGTTGGAGGGGTTCGAGCAGTACTTC. Protein sequence: CASSLGLEGFEQYF. The chain has TRBV7-2 and TRBJ2-7; TRBD2 might be the D (6 bases). CDR3 length equals 14 residues. Trimming left V 1 base short and J 6 bases short, with 13 bases between. The germline gives CDR1 SGHTA, CDR2 FQGNSA. Supplemented by reference TRBV7-2 and TRBJ2-7, the full variable domain reads GAGVSQSPSNKVTEKGKDVELRCDPISGHTALYWYRQSLGQGLEFLIYFQGNSAPDKSGLPSDRFSAERTGGSVSTLTIQRTQQEDSAVYLCASSLGLEGFEQYFGPGTRLTVT.

V gene TRBV10-3 combines with J gene TRBJ2-7; D is perhaps TRBD2 (6 bases). Trimming took off 8 bases at V and 2 bases at J, with 10 bases between the two ends. The V gene's germline CDR1 is ENHRY and CDR2 SYGVKD. The CDR3 length is 12 residues. In DNA form, the CDR3 reads TGTGCCATCGGGGAGGAACCCTACGAGCAGTACTTC. This gives the protein CAIGEEPYEQYF.

The rearrangement uses TRBV9 and TRBJ2-7; 10 nucleotides agree with TRBD2. The CDR3 is 15 residues long. Germline CDR1 and CDR2: SGDLS and YYNGEE. The V segment lost 4 bases and the J segment 0 bases; nucleotides outside the gene matches: 4. The CDR3 loop reads CASSRGTSASYEQYF. CDR3 DNA: TGTGCCAGCAGCCGGGGGACTAGCGCCTCCTACGAGCAGTACTTC. The full variable domain, rest sourced from reference TRBV9 and TRBJ2-7, is DSGVTQTPKHLITATGQRVTLRCSPRSGDLSVYWYQQSLDQGLQFLIQYYNGEERAKGNILERFSAQQFPDLHSELNLSSLELGDSALYFCASSRGTSASYEQYFGPGTRLTVT.

The chain combines TRBV13 with TRBJ1-2, with D perhaps TRBD1 (5 bases). This CDR3 spans 15 amino acids. Germline-derived CDR1 and CDR2 are PRHDT and FYEKMQ (reference sequence). V shed 5 bases and J shed 0 bases, with 13 bases lying between them. The CDR3 DNA reads as TGTGCCAGCAGCCTAAGCCAACAGGCTAACTATGGCTACACCTTC. This encodes CASSLSQQANYGYTF.

The chain has TRBV2 and TRBJ1-1; unclear D gene. CDR3 size: 13 residues. The germline V gene encodes CDR1 SNHLY and CDR2 FYNNEI. V lost 5 bases, J lost 0 bases, and 7 bases lay in between. CDR3 in DNA: TGTGCCAGCAGTAGTCAGGTGAACACTGAAGCTTTCTTT. This translates into CASSSQVNTEAFF.

The chain recombines TRBV2 with TRBJ1-5; D remains ambiguous. The CDR3 runs to 13 residues. V was clipped by 6 bases and J by 4 bases, with 10 bases between them. Germline V gene data show CDR1 as SNHLY and CDR2 as FYNNEI. CDR3 loop: CASRAAANQPQHF. CDR3 coding DNA: TGTGCCAGCAGAGCGGCCGCGAATCAGCCCCAGCATTTT.

The V gene is TRBV2, the J gene TRBJ2-1; no firm D call. The CDR3 is made up of 17 amino acids. The V gene lost 6 bases and the J gene lost 2 bases, with 20 bases spanning the gap. Germline CDR1 SNHLY, CDR2 FYNNEI. CDR3 DNA sequence: TGTGCCAGCAGGGGCACCAGCTTAGCCGTAACCTACAATGAGCAGTTCTTC. This sequence encodes CASRGTSLAVTYNEQFF. Full variable domain (remainder filled in from reference TRBV2 and TRBJ2-1): EPEVTQTPSHQVTQMGQEVILRCVPISNHLYFYWYRQILGQKVEFLVSFYNNEISEKSEIFDDQFSVERPDGSNFTLKIRSTKLEDSAMYFCASRGTSLAVTYNEQFFGPGTRLTVL.

The chain combines TRBV5-6 with TRBJ1-2; D call uncertain. The CDR3 loop spans 13 amino acids. Trimming took off 1 base at V and 5 bases at J, with 9 bases between the two ends. CDR1 is SGHDT, CDR2 YYEEEE, per germline. The CDR3 region is CASSLLSSYGYTF. In DNA form, the CDR3 reads TGTGCCAGCAGCTTGCTCAGTTCTTATGGCTACACCTTC.